This T cell receptor (beta chain) was obtained from a study of blood T cells in healthy people across ages. CDR1 is MNHNY and CDR2 is SVGAGI in the germline V gene (reference sequence). The CDR3 runs to 12 residues. The V and J ends lost 6 bases and 2 bases respectively, with 7 bases between them. PCR was performed a second time for about 6 to 11 cycles using a sample-barcoded 5' primer and a J-beta primer mix. A single record per CDR3 protein comes from TCRdb applying MiXCR to the 5' RACE reads. The profile shows over a million distinct CDR3 sequences, approximately 59% of them singletons. This receptor was obtained from a man younger than 35 in good health. The chain uses TRBV6-6 and TRBJ2-5; the D is unclear. Sequencing was carried out using blood. The CDR3 loop is CASRERQETQYF. In DNA, the CDR3 is TGTGCCAGCAGGGAACGACAAGAGACCCAGTACTTC.